The text below deals with one T cell receptor (beta chain). This specimen comes from a study of blood T cell repertoires in COVID-19. After removal of 4 bases from V and 6 bases from J, the junction contained 10 bases not matched to a gene. Germline CDR1 and CDR2: MNHEY and SMNVEV (reference sequence). The CDR3 runs 15 residues. The assay was immunoSEQ multiplex PCR, and TCRdb's table has in-frame clones only and misses some. The repertoire holds about 150,000 clones, with 87% as singletons. Sequenced material: peripheral blood. The chain links TRBV27 to TRBJ2-7, with 9 bases aligning to TRBD1. The source of this sequence is a human donor in a cohort sampled during active COVID-19. The CDR3: CASSSGTGTFGEQYF. The CDR3 DNA reads as TGTGCCAGCAGTTCCGGGACAGGGACTTTTGGCGAGCAGTACTTC.